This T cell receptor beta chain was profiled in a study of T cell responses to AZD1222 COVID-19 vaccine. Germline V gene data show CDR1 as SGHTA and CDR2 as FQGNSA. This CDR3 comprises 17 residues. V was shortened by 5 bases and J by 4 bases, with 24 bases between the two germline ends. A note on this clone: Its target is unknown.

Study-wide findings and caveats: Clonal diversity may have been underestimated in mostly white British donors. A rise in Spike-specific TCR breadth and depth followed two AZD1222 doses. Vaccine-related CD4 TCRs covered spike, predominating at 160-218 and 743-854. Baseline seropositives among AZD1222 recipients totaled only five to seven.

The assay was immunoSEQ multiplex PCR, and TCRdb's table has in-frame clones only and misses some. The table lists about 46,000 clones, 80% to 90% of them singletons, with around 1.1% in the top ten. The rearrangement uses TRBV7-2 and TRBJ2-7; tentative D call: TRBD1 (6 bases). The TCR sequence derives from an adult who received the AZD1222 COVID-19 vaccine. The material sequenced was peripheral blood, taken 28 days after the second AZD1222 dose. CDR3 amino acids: CASSPDRPLTSPYEQYF. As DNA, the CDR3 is TGTGCCAGCAGCCCCGACAGGCCACTAACGTCCCCGTACGAGCAGTACTTC.